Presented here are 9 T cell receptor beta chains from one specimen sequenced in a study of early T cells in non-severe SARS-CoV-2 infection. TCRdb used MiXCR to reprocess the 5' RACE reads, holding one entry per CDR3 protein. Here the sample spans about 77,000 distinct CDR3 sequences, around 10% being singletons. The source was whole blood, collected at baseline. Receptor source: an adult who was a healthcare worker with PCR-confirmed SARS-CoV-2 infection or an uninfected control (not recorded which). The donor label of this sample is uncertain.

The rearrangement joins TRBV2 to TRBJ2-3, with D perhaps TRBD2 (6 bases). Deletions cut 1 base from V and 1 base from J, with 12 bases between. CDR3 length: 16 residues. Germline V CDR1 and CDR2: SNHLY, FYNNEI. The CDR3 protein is CASSEGRGARTDTQYF. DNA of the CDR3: TGTGCCAGCAGTGAAGGGCGGGGCGCACGCACAGATACGCAGTATTTT. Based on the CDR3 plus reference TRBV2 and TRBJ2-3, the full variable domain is EPEVTQTPSHQVTQMGQEVILRCVPISNHLYFYWYRQILGQKVEFLVSFYNNEISEKSEIFDDQFSVERPDGSNFTLKIRSTKLEDSAMYFCASSEGRGARTDTQYFGPGTRLTVL.

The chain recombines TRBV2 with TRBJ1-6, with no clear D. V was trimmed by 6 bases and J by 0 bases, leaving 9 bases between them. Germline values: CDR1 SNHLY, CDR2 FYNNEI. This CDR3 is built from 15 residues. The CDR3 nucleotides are TGTGCCAGCAGACAGAGTCTCTCCTATAATTCACCCCTCCACTTT. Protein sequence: CASRQSLSYNSPLHF. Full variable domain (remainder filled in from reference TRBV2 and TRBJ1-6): EPEVTQTPSHQVTQMGQEVILRCVPISNHLYFYWYRQILGQKVEFLVSFYNNEISEKSEIFDDQFSVERPDGSNFTLKIRSTKLEDSAMYFCASRQSLSYNSPLHFGNGTRLTVT.

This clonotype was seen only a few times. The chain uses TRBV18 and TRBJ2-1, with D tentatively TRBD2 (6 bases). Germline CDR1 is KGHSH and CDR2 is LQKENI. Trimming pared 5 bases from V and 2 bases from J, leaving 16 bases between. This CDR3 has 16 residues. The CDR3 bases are TGTGCCAGCTCAGCCACTCGGACTATAACCTACAATGAGCAGTTCTTC. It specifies CASSATRTITYNEQFF. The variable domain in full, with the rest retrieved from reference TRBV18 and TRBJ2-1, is NAGVMQNPRHLVRRRGQEARLRCSPMKGHSHVYWYRQLPEEGLKFMVYLQKENIIDESGMPKERFSAEFPKEGPSILRIQQVVRGDSAAYFCASSATRTITYNEQFFGPGTRLTVL.

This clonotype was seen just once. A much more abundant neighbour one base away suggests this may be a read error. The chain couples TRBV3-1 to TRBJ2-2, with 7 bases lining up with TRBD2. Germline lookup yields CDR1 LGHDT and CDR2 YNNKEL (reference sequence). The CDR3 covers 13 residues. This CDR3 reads CASRTSNTGGLFF. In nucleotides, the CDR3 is TGTGCCAGCAGGACTAGCAACACCGGGGGGCTGTTTTTT.

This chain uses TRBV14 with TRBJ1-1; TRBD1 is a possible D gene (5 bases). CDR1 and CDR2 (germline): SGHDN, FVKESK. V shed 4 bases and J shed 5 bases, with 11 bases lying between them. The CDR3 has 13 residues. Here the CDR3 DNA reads TGTGCCAGCAGCCTGGGACTGTGGACTGAAGCTTTCTTT. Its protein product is CASSLGLWTEAFF.

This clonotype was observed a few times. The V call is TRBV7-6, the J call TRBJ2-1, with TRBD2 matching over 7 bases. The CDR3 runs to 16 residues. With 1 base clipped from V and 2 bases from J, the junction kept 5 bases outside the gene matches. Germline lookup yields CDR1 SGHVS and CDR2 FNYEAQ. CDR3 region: CASSLGASGTYNEQFF. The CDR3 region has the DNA TGTGCCAGCAGCTTAGGGGCTAGCGGCACCTACAATGAGCAGTTCTTC.

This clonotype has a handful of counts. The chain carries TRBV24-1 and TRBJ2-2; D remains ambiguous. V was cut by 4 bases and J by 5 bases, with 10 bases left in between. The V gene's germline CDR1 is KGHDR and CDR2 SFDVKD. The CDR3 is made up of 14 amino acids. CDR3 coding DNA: TGTGCCACCAGTGACTCGGTCCGTACCGGGGAGCTGTTTTTT. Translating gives CATSDSVRTGELFF.

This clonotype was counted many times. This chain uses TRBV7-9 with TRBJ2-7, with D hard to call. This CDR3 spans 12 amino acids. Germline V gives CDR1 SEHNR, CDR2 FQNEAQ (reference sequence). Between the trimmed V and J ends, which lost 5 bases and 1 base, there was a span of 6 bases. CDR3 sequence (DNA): TGTGCCAGCAGCCCAGCTTCCTACGAGCAGTACTTC. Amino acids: CASSPASYEQYF.

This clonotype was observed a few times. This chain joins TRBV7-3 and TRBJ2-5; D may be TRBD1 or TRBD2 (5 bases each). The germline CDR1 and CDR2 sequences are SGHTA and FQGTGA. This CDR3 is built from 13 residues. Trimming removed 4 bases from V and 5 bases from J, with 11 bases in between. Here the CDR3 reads CASSSGPRETQYF. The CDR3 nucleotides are TGTGCCAGCAGCTCGGGACCTCGGGAGACCCAGTACTTC.